These 27 T cell receptor beta chains share one sample of origin, sequenced in a study. From the 5' RACE reads, TCRdb called clonotypes with MiXCR, one entry per CDR3 protein. The data show roughly 5,500 distinct CDR3 sequences, with around a third seen just once and 50% to 60% held by the top ten. Sequences were obtained from memory CD4+ T cells sorted from blood. The subset here: memory CD4+ T cells, CD4+CD45RO+CD25-. The receptors were sampled from a female donor with breast cancer.

The chain couples TRBV6-5 to TRBJ2-1, with 7 bases identical to TRBD1. Trimming took 4 bases from V and 12 from J; bases not matched to a gene: 15. In germline, CDR1 is MNHEY, CDR2 SVGAGI. This CDR3 contains 15 residues. Here the CDR3 reads CASSLRDRAPHAQFF. The CDR3 nucleotides are TGTGCCAGCAGTTTACGAGACAGGGCCCCTCACGCGCAGTTCTTC.

The V call is TRBV12-3 or TRBV12-4, the J call TRBJ1-5, with D hard to call. CDR3 length: 13 amino acids. Trimming pared 6 bases from V and 8 bases from J, leaving 14 bases between. Written as DNA, the CDR3 is TGTGCCAGCAGCCAAAGCGGTGGGAAGCCCCAGCATTTT. Its protein product is CASSQSGGKPQHF.

In nucleotides, the CDR3 is TGTGCCAGCAGTGGGCAGTCCTATCAGCCCCAGCATTTT. Amino acid sequence: CASSGQSYQPQHF. The chain carries TRBV7-2 and TRBJ1-5; no definite D call. Germline loops: CDR1 SGHTA, CDR2 FQGNSA. The CDR3 runs 13 residues. V was shortened by 6 bases and J by 5 bases, with 11 bases between the two germline ends.

The V call is TRBV5-1, the J call TRBJ2-7; no firm D call. The CDR3 covers 13 residues. CDR1 SGHRS and CDR2 YFSETQ come from the germline V gene. V gave up 0 bases and J gave up 2 bases, with 6 bases separating them. The CDR3 loop is CASSLEVAYEQYF. CDR3 bases: TGCGCCAGCAGCTTGGAGGTAGCCTACGAGCAGTACTTC. The variable domain in full, completed from reference TRBV5-1 and TRBJ2-7, reads KAGVTQTPRYLIKTRGQQVTLSCSPISGHRSVSWYQQTPGQGLQFLFEYFSETQRNKGNFPGRFSGRQFSNSRSEMNVSTLELGDSALYLCASSLEVAYEQYFGPGTRLTVT.

This clonotype was seen a single time. With a much larger clone just one base away, this may be a read error. The chain combines TRBV11-2 with TRBJ2-7; D may match TRBD1 or TRBD2 (5 bases each). Germline V gene sequence: CDR1 SGHAT, CDR2 FQNNGV. This CDR3 has 15 residues. CDR3 coding DNA: TGTGTCAGCAGCTCAATCCGGGACGGACCCTACGAGCAGTACTTC. Its protein product is CVSSSIRDGPYEQYF.

The chain employs TRBV5-1 and TRBJ2-5; D uncertain. V dropped 0 bases and J dropped 1 base, with 10 bases sitting between them. Germline V gene lookup returns CDR1 SGHRS and CDR2 YFSETQ. The CDR3 loop spans 15 amino acids. CDR3 bases: TGCGCCAGCAGCTTGGTAGGGCGGACCCAAGAGACCCAGTACTTC. As protein: CASSLVGRTQETQYF.

Comments on this clonotype: It may be a read error: a sequence one base away is much more abundant. The CDR3 protein is CASSVESRDEQYF. The CDR3 region has the DNA TGTGCCAGCAGTGTTGAGAGCAGGGACGAGCAGTACTTC. The V gene is TRBV2, the J gene TRBJ2-7, with D possibly TRBD1 on 5 matching bases. V lost 4 bases to trimming and J lost 5 bases, with 12 bases between them. This CDR3 region has 13 residues. The germline V gene has CDR1 SNHLY and CDR2 FYNNEI.

Concerning this clonotype: No conserved phenylalanine or tryptophan is present at the end of the CDR3, so a read error is the likely explanation. The chain links TRBV6-5 to TRBJ1-3; the D gene is possibly TRBD1 (5 bases). The ends were cut back, 5 bases at V and 0 bases at J, with 17 bases in the middle. CDR3 length: 17 residues. Germline V gene lookup returns CDR1 MNHEY and CDR2 SVGAGI. CDR3 bases: TGTGCCAGCAGTAAGGGCCCGGGGCTGCACTCTGGAAACACCATATATTCT. It yields the protein CASSKGPGLHSGNTIYS.

The chain combines TRBV12-3 or TRBV12-4 with TRBJ1-1; the D gene is possibly TRBD1 (5 bases). Deletions cut 6 bases from V and 2 bases from J, with 13 bases between. The CDR3 covers 14 residues. Here the CDR3 DNA reads TGTGCCAGCAGCCGCTTGAGGGGAAACACTGAAGCTTTCTTT. Encoded protein: CASSRLRGNTEAFF.

This clonotype was counted once. Likely a read error: the CDR3 ends without its conserved phenylalanine or tryptophan. The J gene is TRBJ2-4, the V gene TRBV6-6; 7 positions match TRBD1. Germline V gene lookup returns CDR1 MNHNY and CDR2 SVGAGI (reference sequence). CDR3 length: 13 amino acids. V trimming: 8 bases; J trimming: 6 bases; junction bases outside the gene matches: 7. The CDR3 DNA sequence: TGTGCCAGCTACCGGGACAGAGGAAACATTCAGTACTCC. This gives the protein CASYRDRGNIQYS.

As concerns this clonotype: An end of the junction does not agree with germline; a read error may underlie this. The chain has TRBV12-3 or TRBV12-4 and TRBJ2-7; tentative D call: TRBD1 (6 bases). The CDR3 runs to 14 residues. The CDR3 here is CASSPDRVSCEQYF. In DNA form, the CDR3 reads TGTGCCAGCAGTCCGGACAGAGTGTCCTGCGAGCAGTACTTC.

By share, this clonotype ranks as medium-sized. The V gene is TRBV5-1, the J gene TRBJ2-2; D unresolved. CDR1 SGHRS and CDR2 YFSETQ come from the germline V gene. With 6 bases removed from V and 5 bases from J, the gap between germline ends came to 11 bases. This CDR3 region has 13 residues. The CDR3 region is CASNLGSTGELFF. The CDR3, as DNA: TGCGCCAGCAATTTAGGGTCAACCGGGGAGCTGTTTTTT. Full variable domain (missing parts from reference TRBV5-1 and TRBJ2-2): KAGVTQTPRYLIKTRGQQVTLSCSPISGHRSVSWYQQTPGQGLQFLFEYFSETQRNKGNFPGRFSGRQFSNSRSEMNVSTLELGDSALYLCASNLGSTGELFFGEGSRLTVL.

This clonotype is judged medium-sized. The chain is built from TRBV15 and TRBJ2-1; D is unclear. Germline-derived CDR1 and CDR2 are LNHNV and YYDKDF (reference sequence). Trimming pared 5 bases from V and 10 bases from J, leaving 12 bases between. CDR3 length equals 12 residues. CDR3 nucleotide sequence: TGTGCCACCAGCGGGATTCTGGGGGAGCAGTTCTTC. Encoded protein: CATSGILGEQFF.

This rearrangement joins TRBV6-5 to TRBJ2-7; possible D gene TRBD2, 5 bases. Germline-derived CDR1 and CDR2 are MNHEY and SVGAGI. CDR3 length: 12 residues. V was trimmed by 6 bases and J by 9 bases, leaving 15 bases between them. CDR3 sequence: CASSPSGKAQYF. The CDR3 nucleotides read TGTGCCAGCAGCCCCTCGGGAAAAGCGCAGTACTTC.

A remark on this clonotype: This may come from a read error, since a much larger clone is one base off. The genes are TRBV6-5 and TRBJ1-1, with a possible D match to TRBD1 (5 bases). Germline CDR1 is MNHEY and CDR2 is SVGAGI. Trimming removed 0 bases at V and 11 bases at J, with 13 bases between. The CDR3 has 13 residues. The CDR3 region is CASSYSRREGAFF. The CDR3 DNA sequence: TGTGCCAGCAGTTACTCGCGCCGGGAGGGGGCTTTCTTT.

V usage is TRBV6-2 or TRBV6-3 and J usage is TRBJ1-5; D remains ambiguous. Germline values: CDR1 MNHEY, CDR2 SVGEGT. CDR3 size: 14 residues. Trimming removed 5 bases from V and 5 bases from J, with 13 bases in between. In DNA, the CDR3 is TGTGCCAGCAGTCCCCGAGGGTTCGATCAGCCCCAGCATTTT. Translating it yields CASSPRGFDQPQHF.

This clonotype was counted many times. The genes are TRBV18 and TRBJ2-2; maybe TRBD1 (5 bases). Per germline, CDR1 KGHSH and CDR2 LQKENI. The length of the CDR3 is 15 residues. Trimming shortened V by 2 bases and J by 2 bases, and 9 bases separated the two germline ends. The CDR3: CASSPGQGNTGELFF. In DNA, the CDR3 is TGTGCCAGCTCACCAGGCCAGGGAAACACCGGGGAGCTGTTTTTT.

This clonotype was detected only once. CDR3 coding DNA: TGCGCCAGCAGCTTGGATGGGGCCAACGTCCTGACTTTC. Translation gives CASSLDGANVLTF. The V and J genes are TRBV5-1 and TRBJ2-6; D call uncertain. The CDR3 loop spans 13 amino acids. Looked up from germline, CDR1 is SGHRS and CDR2 is YFSETQ. The V gene lost 0 bases and the J gene lost 3 bases, with 1 base spanning the gap.

V and J are TRBV6-2 or TRBV6-3 and TRBJ1-5; D not certain. Trimming shortened V by 3 bases and J by 3 bases, and 12 bases separated the two germline ends. The CDR3 is 15 residues long. Germline V lookup: CDR1 MNHEY, CDR2 SVGEGT. CDR3 nucleotides: TGTGCCAGCAGTTATGTGACCAAACTCAATCAGCCCCAGCATTTT. This translates into CASSYVTKLNQPQHF.

CDR3 in amino acids: CASSLGYLDGYTF. As DNA, the CDR3 is TGCGCCAGCAGCTTGGGGTATTTGGATGGCTACACCTTC. V and J are TRBV5-1 and TRBJ1-2; unclear D gene. CDR1 and CDR2 (germline): SGHRS, YFSETQ. The CDR3 extends over 13 amino acids. Between the trimmed V and J ends, which lost 0 bases and 6 bases, there was a span of 9 bases.

The genes are TRBV11-1 and TRBJ2-5; D perhaps matches TRBD1 (6 bases). CDR1 and CDR2 (germline): SGHAT, FQDESV (reference sequence). The CDR3 loop spans 15 amino acids. Between the trimmed V and J ends, which lost 4 bases and 1 base, there was a span of 13 bases. As DNA, the CDR3 is TGTGCCAGCAGCTGGTCAACGACAGGCCAAGAGACCCAGTACTTC. This gives the protein CASSWSTTGQETQYF.

The chain has TRBV11-2 and TRBJ2-1; D may be TRBD1 (5 bases). Trimming left V 1 base short and J 0 bases short, with 13 bases between. This CDR3 spans 17 amino acids. CDR1 is SGHAT and CDR2 is FQNNGV in the germline V gene. CDR3 nucleotide sequence: TGTGCCAGCAGCTTAGGGGGCTCCCGACCCTCCTACAATGAGCAGTTCTTC. Its translation is CASSLGGSRPSYNEQFF.

A note on this clonotype: A read error may account for a junction end that differs from germline. The V and J genes are TRBV20-1 and TRBJ1-6; the D gene is possibly TRBD1 (6 bases). The V gene's germline CDR1 is DFQATT and CDR2 SNEGSKA (reference sequence). This CDR3 is built from 16 residues. The CDR3 loop reads CRARASLGGPYSPLHF. The CDR3 nucleotides read TGCCGTGCTAGAGCCTCCCTTGGGGGGCCTTATTCACCCCTCCACTTT.

By proportion, this clonotype is medium-sized. The chain uses TRBV20-1 and TRBJ2-6, with D unresolved. From germline, CDR1 is DFQATT and CDR2 SNEGSKA (reference sequence). Trimming pared 6 bases from V and 4 bases from J, leaving 13 bases between. This CDR3 region has 14 residues. The CDR3 DNA is TGCAGTGCCACCGGGCCTAGGGGGGCCAACGTCCTGACTTTC. It is translated as CSATGPRGANVLTF.

This clonotype was detected ten times or more. The chain is built from TRBV24-1 and TRBJ2-3; 9 nucleotides match TRBD1. Germline V gives CDR1 KGHDR, CDR2 SFDVKD. The CDR3 consists of 17 residues. The trim removed 0 bases at V and 2 bases at J, leaving 5 bases unmatched. The CDR3 loop is CATSDLLGQGYTDTQYF. Written as DNA, the CDR3 is TGTGCCACCAGTGATTTGCTGGGACAGGGCTACACAGATACGCAGTATTTT.

Details on this clonotype: An end of the junction does not agree with germline; a read error may underlie this. The chain carries TRBV4-1 and TRBJ2-1, with D possibly TRBD2 on 6 matching bases. The CDR3 has 15 amino acids. Germline V gene data show CDR1 as MGHRA and CDR2 as YSYEKL. In nucleotides, the CDR3 is TGCGCCAGCAGCCGACTAGTGGGAGTTTTCAATGAGCAGCTCTTC. Protein: CASSRLVGVFNEQLF.

A word on this clonotype: This sequence may be a read error, since a much larger clone differs from it by one base. V is TRBV5-1 and J is TRBJ2-5; 12 nucleotides align to TRBD2. This CDR3 is built from 16 residues. The germline gives CDR1 SGHRS, CDR2 YFSETQ. This CDR3 reads CASSLLPSGGAETQHF. CDR3 nucleotide sequence: TGCGCCAGCAGCTTGTTGCCTAGCGGGGGGGCGGAGACCCAGCACTTC. Variable domain in full (rest from reference TRBV5-1 and TRBJ2-5): KAGVTQTPRYLIKTRGQQVTLSCSPISGHRSVSWYQQTPGQGLQFLFEYFSETQRNKGNFPGRFSGRQFSNSRSEMNVSTLELGDSALYLCASSLLPSGGAETQHFGPGTRLLVL.